This T cell receptor beta chain was sequenced for a study of a mutant IDH1 vaccine in newly diagnosed glioma. As concerns this clone: The antigen is not known.

The sample's time point: week 35, safety follow-up. Each dose of the vaccine consisted of 300 ug of mutant IDH1 20-mer peptide, with topical imiquimod. Libraries were prepared by immunoSEQ multiplex PCR; TCRdb keeps only in-frame clonotypes and omits some of them. The table records approximately 60,000 clones, 60% to 75% of them present only once. The length of the CDR3 is 21 residues. The germline CDR1 and CDR2 sequences are LNHNV and YYDKDF (reference sequence). V gave up 5 bases and J gave up 0 bases, with 31 bases separating them. Sample: PBMCs, taken from a glioma patient whose treatment included an IDH1 peptide vaccine. The receptor's source is a man aged 45-65 years with glioma. The chain has TRBV15 and TRBJ1-1; D might be TRBD1 (6 bases). CDR3 region: CATSRARIVIRDTLLNTEAFF. In DNA form, the CDR3 reads TGTGCCACCAGCCGCGCCCGAATCGTAATCCGGGACACCCTCTTGAACACTGAAGCTTTCTTT. The whole variable domain, remainder taken from reference TRBV15 and TRBJ1-1, is DAMVIQNPRYQVTQFGKPVTLSCSQTLNHNVMYWYQQKSSQAPKLLFHYYDKDFNNEADTPDNFQSRRPNTSFCFLDIRSPGLGDTAMYLCATSRARIVIRDTLLNTEAFFGQGTRLTVV.